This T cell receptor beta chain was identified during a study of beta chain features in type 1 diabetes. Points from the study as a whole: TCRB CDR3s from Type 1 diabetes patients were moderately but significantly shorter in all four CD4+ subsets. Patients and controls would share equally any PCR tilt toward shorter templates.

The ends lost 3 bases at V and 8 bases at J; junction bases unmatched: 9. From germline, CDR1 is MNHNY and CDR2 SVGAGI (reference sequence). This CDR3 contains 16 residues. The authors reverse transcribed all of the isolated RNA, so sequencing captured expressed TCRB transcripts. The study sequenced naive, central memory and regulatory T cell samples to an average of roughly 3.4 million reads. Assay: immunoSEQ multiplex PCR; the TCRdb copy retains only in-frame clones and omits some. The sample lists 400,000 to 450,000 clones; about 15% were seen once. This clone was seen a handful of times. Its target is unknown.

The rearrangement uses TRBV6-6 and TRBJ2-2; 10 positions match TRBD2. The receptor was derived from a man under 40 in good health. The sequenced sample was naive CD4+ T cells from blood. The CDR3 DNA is TGTGCCAGCAGTTATCGGCTAGCGGGAGTGCCTGGGGAGCTGTTTTTT. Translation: CASSYRLAGVPGELFF.